This T cell receptor beta chain originates from a study of T cells in tuberculosis (dated by TCRdb to 2017 to 2018). Background for the entire study: In the study, CD1B tetramers and high-throughput TCR immunosequencing were combined to characterize T cells specific for the mycobacterial lipid antigen glucose monomycolate (GMM).

The CDR3 runs 15 residues from the cysteine to the phenylalanine. Only the CDR3 part of the read is kept: 45 bases, read in frame from the first base. Based on the germline V gene, the CDR1 and CDR2 sequences are SGHTA and FQGTGA. V lost 2 bases and J lost 9 bases, and the count of bases not matched to a germline gene is 10. Paper-wide results and their limitations: T cells that bind the CD1B-GMM tetramer with low affinity may have been missed by the stringent sort gate.

TCR-alpha and TCR-beta chains were sequenced unpaired, so chain pairing information was not available. TCR libraries were generated with the immunoSEQ multiplex PCR assay, using TCR-beta and/or TCR-alpha/delta assays for each sample. The amplified TCR libraries were sequenced using the Illumina high-throughput platform. In the authors' own workflow: Clustering and dimensionality reduction relied on pairwise TCRdist distances among GMM-specific receptors from T cells that were either sorted ex vivo or expanded in vitro. Sequence motifs defined by gene usage and CDR3 content were tested for enrichment in tetramer-positive versus tetramer-negative populations. TCRdb limited this immuneACCESS table to in-frame rearrangements with V and J called. A share of clones is missing; checked studies link under half to unresolved V genes, and the rest is unexplained. V, J and clone size derive from that table, while D and trimming were established from the DNA sequence. This sample lists tens of thousands of clones; 65% to 90% were detected once. 9.5% to 15% of the sample is taken by the ten largest.

PBMC were thawed, rested overnight, stained with GMM-loaded CD1B tetramer, a Live/Dead dye and anti-CD3, and then sorted on a FACS Aria II. C32 glucose monomycolate purified from Rhodococcus equi was loaded onto CD1B tetramers. Before cryopreservation, the PBMC used for tetramer sorting had been depleted of CD14-expressing monocytes as part of a separate study. From each donor, roughly 100,000 tetramer-negative cells were also sorted and analyzed side by side with the tetramer-positive cells. GMM-loaded CD1B tetramers were used to sort antigen-specific T cells from four healthy South African adults. This clone was counted a few times. No per-base quality is available; no much larger clone lies one base away.

The sequence is built from TRBV7-3 and TRBJ1-2; 9 central bases correspond to TRBD1. This receptor was taken from an adult woman with latent tuberculosis. The sample taken for sequencing was CD1b-GMM tetramer-negative cells sorted from PBMCs. What this sample's cell subset or site label stands for: T cells not binding CD1B-GMM tetramer, sorted from same donor. CDR3 reads: CASSLDRTGEASYTF. At the DNA level, the sequence is TGTGCCAGCAGCTTAGATCGGACAGGGGAGGCTAGCTACACCTTC. When the CDR3 is completed using the reference TRBV7-3 and TRBJ1-2 genes on either side, the full variable domain is GAGVSQTPSNKVTEKGKYVELRCDPISGHTALYWYRQSLGQGPEFLIYFQGTGAADDSGLPNDRFFAVRPEGSVSTLKIQRTERGDSAVYLCASSLDRTGEASYTFGSGTRLTVV.